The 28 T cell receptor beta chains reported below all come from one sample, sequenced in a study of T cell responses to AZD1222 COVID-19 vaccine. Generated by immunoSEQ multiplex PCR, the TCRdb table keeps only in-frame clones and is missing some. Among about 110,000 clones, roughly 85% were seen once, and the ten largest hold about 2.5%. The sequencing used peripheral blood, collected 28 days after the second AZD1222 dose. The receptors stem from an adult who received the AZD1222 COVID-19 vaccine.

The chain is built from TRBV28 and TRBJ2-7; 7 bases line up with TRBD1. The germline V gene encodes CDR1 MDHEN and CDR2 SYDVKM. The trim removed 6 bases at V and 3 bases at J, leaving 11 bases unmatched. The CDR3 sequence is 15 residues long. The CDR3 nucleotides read TGTGCCAGCAGACGAACGAGAGGGACAGACTACGAGCAGTACTTC. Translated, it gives CASRRTRGTDYEQYF.

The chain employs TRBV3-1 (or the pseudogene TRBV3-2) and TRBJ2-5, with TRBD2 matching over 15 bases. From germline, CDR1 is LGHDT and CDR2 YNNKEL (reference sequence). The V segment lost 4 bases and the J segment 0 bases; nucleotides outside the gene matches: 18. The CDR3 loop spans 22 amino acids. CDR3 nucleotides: TGTGCCAGCAGCCCCCTTCAACTTAATCCGGGACTAGCGGGAGGTTACCAAGAGACCCAGTACTTC. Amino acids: CASSPLQLNPGLAGGYQETQYF.

In nucleotides, the CDR3 is TGCAGCGTTGCGATTAGACAGCCCTTAACCACAGATACGCAGTATTTT. It translates to CSVAIRQPLTTDTQYF. The chain carries TRBV29-1 and TRBJ2-3; weak D call: TRBD1 (5 bases). V lost 4 bases to trimming and J lost 2 bases, with 19 bases between them. This CDR3 contains 16 residues. Germline CDR1 and CDR2: SQVTM and ANQGSEA.

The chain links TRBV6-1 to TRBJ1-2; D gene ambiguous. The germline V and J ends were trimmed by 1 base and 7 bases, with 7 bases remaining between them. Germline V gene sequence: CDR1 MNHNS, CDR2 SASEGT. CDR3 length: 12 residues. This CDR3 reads CASSEVKSGYTF. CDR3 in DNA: TGTGCCAGCAGTGAAGTAAAGAGTGGCTACACCTTC.

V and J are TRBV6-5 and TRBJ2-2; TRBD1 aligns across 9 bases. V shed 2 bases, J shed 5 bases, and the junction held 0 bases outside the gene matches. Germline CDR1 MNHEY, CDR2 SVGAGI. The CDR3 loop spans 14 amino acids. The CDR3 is CASSYGTGTGELFF. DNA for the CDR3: TGTGCCAGCAGTTACGGGACAGGGACCGGGGAGCTGTTTTTT.

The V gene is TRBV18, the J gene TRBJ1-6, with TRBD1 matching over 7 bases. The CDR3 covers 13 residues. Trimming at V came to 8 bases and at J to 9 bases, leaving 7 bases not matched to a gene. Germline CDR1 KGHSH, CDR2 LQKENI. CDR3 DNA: TGTGCCAGCCGCAGGGGGGATGTTTCACCCCTCCACTTT. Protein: CASRRGDVSPLHF. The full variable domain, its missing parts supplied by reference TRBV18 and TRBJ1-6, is NAGVMQNPRHLVRRRGQEARLRCSPMKGHSHVYWYRQLPEEGLKFMVYLQKENIIDESGMPKERFSAEFPKEGPSILRIQQVVRGDSAAYFCASRRGDVSPLHFGNGTRLTVT.

CDR3 residues: CASSTGQSNQPQHF. The CDR3 DNA sequence: TGTGCCAGCAGTACGGGACAGAGCAATCAGCCCCAGCATTTT. V usage is TRBV7-9 and J usage is TRBJ1-5; 7 positions match TRBD1. The CDR3 runs to 14 residues. V shed 6 bases and J 1 base; nucleotides not matched to a gene: 3. Germline CDR1 is SEHNR and CDR2 is FQNEAQ (reference sequence).

The CDR3 DNA is TGCGCCAGCCCAACCGGGACAGCTTGCTATGGCTACACCTTC. As protein: CASPTGTACYGYTF. The chain combines TRBV10-1 with TRBJ1-2; 7 bases fit TRBD1. Germline CDR1 WNHNN, CDR2 SYGVQD (reference sequence). Trimming at V came to 8 bases and at J to 4 bases, leaving 10 bases not matched to a gene. The CDR3 contains 14 residues.

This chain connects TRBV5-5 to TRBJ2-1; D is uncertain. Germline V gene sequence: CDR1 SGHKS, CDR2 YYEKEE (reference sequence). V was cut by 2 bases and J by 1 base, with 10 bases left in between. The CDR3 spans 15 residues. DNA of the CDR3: TGTGCCAGCAGCTTAAGGTCCGTGTCCTACAATGAGCAGTTCTTC. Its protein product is CASSLRSVSYNEQFF.

The CDR3 DNA follows: TGTGCCAGCAGCGACGGGCTGGGTGACACTGAAGCTTTCTTT. Protein: CASSDGLGDTEAFF. The chain recombines TRBV9 with TRBJ1-1; D is unresolved. CDR3 length: 14 amino acids. The germline V and J ends were trimmed by 3 bases and 3 bases, with 12 bases remaining between them. CDR1 is SGDLS, CDR2 YYNGEE, per germline. Based on the CDR3 plus reference TRBV9 and TRBJ1-1, the full variable domain is DSGVTQTPKHLITATGQRVTLRCSPRSGDLSVYWYQQSLDQGLQFLIQYYNGEERAKGNILERFSAQQFPDLHSELNLSSLELGDSALYFCASSDGLGDTEAFFGQGTRLTVV.

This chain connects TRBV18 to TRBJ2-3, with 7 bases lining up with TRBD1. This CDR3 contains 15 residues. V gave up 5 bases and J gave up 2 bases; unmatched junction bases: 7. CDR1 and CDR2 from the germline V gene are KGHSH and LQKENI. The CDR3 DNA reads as TGTGCCAGCTCAACCGGGACAGTAGACACAGATACGCAGTATTTT. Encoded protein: CASSTGTVDTDTQYF.

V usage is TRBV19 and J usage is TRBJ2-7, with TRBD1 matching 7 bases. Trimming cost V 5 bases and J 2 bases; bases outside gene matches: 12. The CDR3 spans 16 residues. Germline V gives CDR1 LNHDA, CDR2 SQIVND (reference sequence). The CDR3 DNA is TGTGCCAGTAGTGCCCGGGACAGACACAATCCCTACGAGCAGTACTTC. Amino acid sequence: CASSARDRHNPYEQYF.

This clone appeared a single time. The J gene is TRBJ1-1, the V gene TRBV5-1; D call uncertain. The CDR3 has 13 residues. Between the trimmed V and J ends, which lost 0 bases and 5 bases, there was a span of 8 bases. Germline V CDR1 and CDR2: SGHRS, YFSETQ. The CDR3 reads CASSLDGGTEAFF. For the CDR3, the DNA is TGCGCCAGCAGCTTGGACGGTGGAACTGAAGCTTTCTTT.

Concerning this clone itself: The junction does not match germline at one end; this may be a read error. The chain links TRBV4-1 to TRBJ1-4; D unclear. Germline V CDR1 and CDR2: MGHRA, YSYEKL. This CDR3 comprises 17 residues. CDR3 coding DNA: TGCGCCAGCCGCCAGTTGGGAATAGGTAAAACTAATGAAAAACTGTTTTTT. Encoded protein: CASRQLGIGKTNEKLFF.

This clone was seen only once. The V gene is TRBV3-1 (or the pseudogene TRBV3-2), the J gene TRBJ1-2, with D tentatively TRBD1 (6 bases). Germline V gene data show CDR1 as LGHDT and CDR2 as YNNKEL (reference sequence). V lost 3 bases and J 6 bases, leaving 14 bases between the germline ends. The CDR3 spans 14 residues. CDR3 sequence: CASSQLQGTHGYTF. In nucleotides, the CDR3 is TGTGCCAGCAGCCAGCTACAGGGTACCCATGGCTACACCTTC.

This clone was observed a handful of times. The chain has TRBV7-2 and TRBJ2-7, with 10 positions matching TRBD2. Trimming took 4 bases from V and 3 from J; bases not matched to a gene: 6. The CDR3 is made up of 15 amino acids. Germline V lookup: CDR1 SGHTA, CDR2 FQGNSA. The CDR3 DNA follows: TGTGCCAGCAGCTCAACTAGCGGGAATATCTACGAGCAGTACTTC. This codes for CASSSTSGNIYEQYF.

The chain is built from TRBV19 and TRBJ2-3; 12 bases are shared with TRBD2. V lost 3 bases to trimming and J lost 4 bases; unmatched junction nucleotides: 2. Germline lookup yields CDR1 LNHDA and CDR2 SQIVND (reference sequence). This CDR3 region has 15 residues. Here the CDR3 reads CASSIRLAGADTQYF. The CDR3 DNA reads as TGTGCCAGTAGTATTAGACTAGCGGGAGCAGATACGCAGTATTTT. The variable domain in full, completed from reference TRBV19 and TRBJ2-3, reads DGGITQSPKYLFRKEGQNVTLSCEQNLNHDAMYWYRQDPGQGLRLIYYSQIVNDFQKGDIAEGYSVSREKKESFPLTVTSAQKNPTAFYLCASSIRLAGADTQYFGPGTRLTVL.

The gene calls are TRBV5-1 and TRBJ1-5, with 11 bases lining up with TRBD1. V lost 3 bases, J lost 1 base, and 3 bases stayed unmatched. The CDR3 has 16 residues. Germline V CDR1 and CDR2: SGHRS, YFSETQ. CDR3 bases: TGCGCCAGCAGCTGGGGGACAGGGGGAAGCAATCAGCCCCAGCATTTT. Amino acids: CASSWGTGGSNQPQHF. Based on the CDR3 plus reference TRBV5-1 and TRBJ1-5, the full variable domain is KAGVTQTPRYLIKTRGQQVTLSCSPISGHRSVSWYQQTPGQGLQFLFEYFSETQRNKGNFPGRFSGRQFSNSRSEMNVSTLELGDSALYLCASSWGTGGSNQPQHFGDGTRLSIL.

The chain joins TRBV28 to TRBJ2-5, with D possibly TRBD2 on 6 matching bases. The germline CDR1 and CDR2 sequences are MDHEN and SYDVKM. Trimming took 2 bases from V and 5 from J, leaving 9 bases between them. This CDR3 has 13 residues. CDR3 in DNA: TGTGCCAGCAGTTTAGGAGGGGATGAGACCCAGTACTTC. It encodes CASSLGGDETQYF.

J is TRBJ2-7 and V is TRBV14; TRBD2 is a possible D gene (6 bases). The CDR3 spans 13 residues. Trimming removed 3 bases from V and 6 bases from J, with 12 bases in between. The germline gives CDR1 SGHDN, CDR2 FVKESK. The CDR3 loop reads CASSQTSPREQYF. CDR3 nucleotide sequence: TGTGCCAGCAGCCAGACTAGTCCTCGCGAGCAGTACTTC.

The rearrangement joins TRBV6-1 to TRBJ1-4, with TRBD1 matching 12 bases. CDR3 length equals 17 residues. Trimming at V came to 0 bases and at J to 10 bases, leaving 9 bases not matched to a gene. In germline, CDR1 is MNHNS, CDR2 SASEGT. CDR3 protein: CASSEAQPGQGARKLFF. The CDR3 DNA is TGTGCCAGCAGTGAAGCGCAACCGGGACAGGGGGCGAGAAAACTGTTTTTT.

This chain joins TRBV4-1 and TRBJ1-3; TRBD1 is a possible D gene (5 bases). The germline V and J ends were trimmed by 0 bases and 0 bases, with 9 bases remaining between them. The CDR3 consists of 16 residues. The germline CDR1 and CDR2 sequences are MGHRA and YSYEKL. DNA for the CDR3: TGCGCCAGCAGCCAAGACGGGGCCAGCTCTGGAAACACCATATATTTT. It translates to CASSQDGASSGNTIYF.

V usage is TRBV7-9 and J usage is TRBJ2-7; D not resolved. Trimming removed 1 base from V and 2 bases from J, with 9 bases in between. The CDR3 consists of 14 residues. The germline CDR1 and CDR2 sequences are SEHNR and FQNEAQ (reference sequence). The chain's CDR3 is CASSLGLETYEQYF. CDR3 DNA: TGTGCCAGCAGCTTAGGGCTAGAAACCTACGAGCAGTACTTC. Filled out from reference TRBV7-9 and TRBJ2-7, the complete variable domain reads DTGVSQNPRHKITKRGQNVTFRCDPISEHNRLYWYRQTLGQGPEFLTYFQNEAQLEKSRLLSDRFSAERPKGSFSTLEIQRTEQGDSAMYLCASSLGLETYEQYFGPGTRLTVT.

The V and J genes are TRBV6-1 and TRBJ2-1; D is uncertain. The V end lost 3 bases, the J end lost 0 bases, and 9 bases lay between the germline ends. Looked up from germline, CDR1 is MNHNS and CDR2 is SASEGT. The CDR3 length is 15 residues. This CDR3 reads CASSDGDLSYNEQFF. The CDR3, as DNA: TGTGCCAGCAGTGACGGAGATCTCTCCTACAATGAGCAGTTCTTC.

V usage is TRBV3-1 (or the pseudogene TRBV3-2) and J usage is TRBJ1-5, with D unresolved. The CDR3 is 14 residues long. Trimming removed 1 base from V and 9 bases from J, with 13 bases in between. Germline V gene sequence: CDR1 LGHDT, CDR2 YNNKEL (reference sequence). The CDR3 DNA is TGTGCCAGCAGCCAAGGCTCGGGTGACCGGCCCCAGCATTTT. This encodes CASSQGSGDRPQHF.

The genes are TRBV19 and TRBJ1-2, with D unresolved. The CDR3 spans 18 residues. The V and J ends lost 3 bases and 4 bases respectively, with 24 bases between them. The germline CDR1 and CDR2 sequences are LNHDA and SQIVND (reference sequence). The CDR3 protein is CASSIAQNSGGLLYGYTF. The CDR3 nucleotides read TGTGCCAGTAGTATTGCCCAGAACTCCGGCGGACTTCTCTATGGCTACACCTTC.

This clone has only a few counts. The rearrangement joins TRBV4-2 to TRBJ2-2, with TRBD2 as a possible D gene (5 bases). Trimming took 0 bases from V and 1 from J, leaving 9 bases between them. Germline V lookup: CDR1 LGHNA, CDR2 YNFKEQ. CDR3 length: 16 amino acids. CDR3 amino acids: CASSQEGDGNTGELFF. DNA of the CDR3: TGTGCCAGCAGCCAAGAGGGAGACGGGAACACCGGGGAGCTGTTTTTT.

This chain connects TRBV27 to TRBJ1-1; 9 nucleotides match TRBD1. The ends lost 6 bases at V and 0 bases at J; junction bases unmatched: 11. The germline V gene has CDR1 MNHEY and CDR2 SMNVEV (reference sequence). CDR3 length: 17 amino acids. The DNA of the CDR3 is TGTGCCAGCAGAACCTCGGACAGGGGACCCGTGAACACTGAAGCTTTCTTT. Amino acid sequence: CASRTSDRGPVNTEAFF.